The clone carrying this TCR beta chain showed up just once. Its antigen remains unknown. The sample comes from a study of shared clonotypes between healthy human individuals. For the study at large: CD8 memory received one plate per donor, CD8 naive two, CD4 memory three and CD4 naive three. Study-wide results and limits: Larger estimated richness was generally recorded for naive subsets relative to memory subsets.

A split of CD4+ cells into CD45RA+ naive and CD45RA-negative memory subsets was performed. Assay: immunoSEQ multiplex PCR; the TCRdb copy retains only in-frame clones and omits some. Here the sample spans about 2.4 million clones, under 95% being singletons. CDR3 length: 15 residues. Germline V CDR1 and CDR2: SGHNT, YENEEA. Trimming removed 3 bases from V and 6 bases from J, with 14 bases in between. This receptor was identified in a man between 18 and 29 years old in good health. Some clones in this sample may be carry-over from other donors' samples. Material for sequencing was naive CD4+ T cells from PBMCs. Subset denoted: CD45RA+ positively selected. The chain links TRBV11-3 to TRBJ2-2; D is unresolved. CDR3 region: CASSFAGTRAGELFF. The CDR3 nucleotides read TGTGCCAGCAGCTTTGCAGGAACTCGGGCCGGGGAGCTGTTTTTT.